This is a list of T cell receptor beta chains from one sample in a study of graft-versus-host responses after intestinal transplantation. No antigen is known for these receptors. Measured with immunoSEQ multiplex PCR; TCRdb has only the in-frame clones, and not every one. The sample gives fewer than 120,000 clones, just over 90% of which show up once; approximately 0.49% is in the top ten. Sequencing used unstimulated CD8+ T cells sorted from spleen or lymph node cells, obtained before intestinal transplant. The receptors here all came from a human donor who received an intestinal transplant. Both conserved end residues are part of each CDR3. A D gene is named only where the DNA matches it firmly. Only some rows state a clone size, as once, few, many or a class for expanded clones.

v_gene	j_gene	d_gene	abundance	CDR3nt	CDR3aa
TRBV11-1	TRBJ2-7	TRBD1	NA	TGTGCCAGACGACGCGCAGGGGGCGAAGGCCACGAGCAGTACTTC	CARRRAGGEGHEQYF
TRBV9	TRBJ2-2	NA	NA	TGTGCCAGCAGCCCTCCTAGCGAGTTAAACACCGGGGAGCTGTTTTTT	CASSPPSELNTGELFF
TRBV28	TRBJ2-7	NA	NA	TGTGCCAGCAGTTTATTTAGCCACATCCCCTACGAGCAGTACTTC	CASSLFSHIPYEQYF
TRBV4-1	TRBJ2-1	NA	NA	TGCGCCAGCAGCCAGATTGGTCCTAGCTCCTACAATGAGCAGTTCTTC	CASSQIGPSSYNEQFF
TRBV28	TRBJ2-7	NA	NA	TGTGCCAGCAGTTTAGTGGGCACCCGCTACGAGCAGTACTTC	CASSLVGTRYEQYF
TRBV11-2	TRBJ2-1	NA	NA	TGTGCCAGCAGCCAGAATGCCCAGCAGTTCTTC	CASSQNAQQFF
TRBV18	TRBJ2-5	NA	NA	TGTGCCAGCTCACCTACCGGAACGGAAACGGAGACCCAGTACTTC	CASSPTGTETETQYF
TRBV28	TRBJ1-2	TRBD1	NA	TGTGCCAGCAGTCCACGTGGACAGGGGGCGTATGGCTACACCTTC	CASSPRGQGAYGYTF
TRBV11-3	TRBJ2-2	NA	NA	TGTGCCAGCAGCTTAGGGACCGGGGAGCTGTTTTTT	CASSLGTGELFF
TRBV30	TRBJ2-7	NA	NA	TGTGCCTGGAGTTGGCAGGGTAACGAGCAGTACTTC	CAWSWQGNEQYF
TRBV5-1	TRBJ2-1	NA	NA	TGCGCCAGCAGCTTGTTCGAGAGCTCCTACAATGAGCAGTTCTTC	CASSLFESSYNEQFF
TRBV9	TRBJ2-3	TRBD2	NA	TGTGCCAGCAGCGCGACTAGCGGGAGGGGCACAGATACGCAGTATTTT	CASSATSGRGTDTQYF
TRBV6-6	TRBJ2-3	NA	NA	TGTGCCAGCAGTTACAATCCGGGACCTAATACGCAGTATTTT	CASSYNPGPNTQYF
TRBV11-2	TRBJ1-5	NA	NA	TGTGCCAGCAGCTTAGTGGGGAATCAGCCCCAGCATTTT	CASSLVGNQPQHF
TRBV4-1	TRBJ2-5	NA	NA	TGCGCCAGCAGCCACCAACAAGGCTCTCAAGAGACCCAGTACTTC	CASSHQQGSQETQYF
TRBV19	TRBJ2-1	TRBD2	NA	TGTGCCAGTAGTATTCTAGCGGGGGAGGGGATTTACAATGAGCAGTTCTTC	CASSILAGEGIYNEQFF
TRBV11-2	TRBJ1-1	NA	once	TGTGCCAGCAGCAGGGAGGGGGGGAACACTGAAGCTTTCTTT	CASSREGGNTEAFF
TRBV27	TRBJ2-1	NA	NA	TGTGCCAGCAGTTTATCCCCCCCCAGGGCCCCCAATGAGCAGTTCTTC	CASSLSPPRAPNEQFF
TRBV28	TRBJ2-1	TRBD2	NA	TGTGCCAGCAGTTTAGGTAGCGGGATGAGCAATGAGCAGTTCTTC	CASSLGSGMSNEQFF
TRBV7-9	TRBJ2-7	TRBD2	few	TGTGCCAGCAGCCCTAGCGGGACCTACGAGCAGTACTTC	CASSPSGTYEQYF
TRBV19	TRBJ2-1	NA	NA	TGTGCCAGTAGTATAGAAGGCGGGTACAATGAGCAGTTCTTC	CASSIEGGYNEQFF
TRBV7-8	TRBJ1-1	NA	NA	TGTGCCAGCAGCTTGGGGGGCAAGAGCACTGAAGCTTTCTTT	CASSLGGKSTEAFF